The 24 T cell receptor beta chains below were found in one sample sequenced in a study of radiation and T cells in renal cell carcinoma. The table came from immunoSEQ multiplex PCR; TCRdb's copy has only in-frame clones and leaves some out. This table holds about 150,000 clones, 87% found once. Time point noted: blood 2 weeks post-SBRT. This sample's treatment: 15 Gy SBRT to primary tumor, nephrectomy 4 weeks later. Sequencing was performed on blood, taken from a patient whose treatment included radiotherapy and nephrectomy. The receptors shown here come from a woman between 50 and 59 years old with renal cell carcinoma.

The V and J genes are TRBV2 and TRBJ2-5, with TRBD1 matching 7 bases. Germline assignment: CDR1 SNHLY and CDR2 FYNNEI. V lost 2 bases to trimming and J lost 5 bases; unmatched junction nucleotides: 5. The CDR3 is 14 residues long. In nucleotides, the CDR3 is TGTGCCAGCAGTGAATACAGGGGCGGTGAGACCCAGTACTTC. This codes for CASSEYRGGETQYF.

In its sample, this clone was seen once. This chain joins TRBV7-6 and TRBJ1-2; D unresolved. The CDR3 is made up of 15 amino acids. With 2 bases removed from V and 2 bases from J, the gap between germline ends came to 12 bases. Germline V gives CDR1 SGHVS, CDR2 FNYEAQ. For the CDR3, the DNA is TGTGCCAGCAGCTTATCGACTGGACTGAACTATGGCTACACCTTC. It specifies CASSLSTGLNYGYTF.

This sequence joins TRBV6-6 and TRBJ1-1; TRBD1 is a possible D gene (6 bases). V was shortened by 2 bases and J by 5 bases, with 9 bases between the two germline ends. Germline values: CDR1 MNHNY, CDR2 SVGAGI (reference sequence). CDR3 length: 13 amino acids. CDR3 region: CASSYRGRTEAFF. In nucleotides, the CDR3 is TGTGCCAGCAGTTACAGGGGGAGGACTGAAGCTTTCTTT.

This clone was seen a single time. This chain links TRBV6-1 with TRBJ1-2; possible D gene TRBD1, 5 bases. Trimming took off 11 bases at V and 4 bases at J, with 23 bases between the two ends. Germline-derived CDR1 and CDR2 are MNHNS and SASEGT. The CDR3 length is 15 residues. The CDR3 region is CALQRLPGTSYGYTF. The DNA for the CDR3 is TGTGCCCTACAAAGACTTCCCGGGACTAGCTATGGCTACACCTTC.

The chain uses TRBV21-1 and TRBJ1-5. TRBV21-1 is reported as a pseudogene. CDR3 length: 16 amino acids. The DNA of the CDR3 is TGTGCCATCCTAAAGGGGGGCGCCCTTCCGAATCAGCCCCAGCATTTT. Encoded protein: CAILKGGALPNQPQHF.

V usage is TRBV11-3 and J usage is TRBJ1-1; perhaps TRBD1 as D (5 bases). CDR1 and CDR2 from the germline V gene are SGHNT and YENEEA. Trimming removed 1 base from V and 1 base from J, with 10 bases in between. The CDR3 covers 15 residues. The CDR3, as DNA: TGTGCCAGCAGCTTAGTTTCGCAGGGGAACACTGAAGCTTTCTTT. This gives the protein CASSLVSQGNTEAFF.

V usage is TRBV1 and J usage is TRBJ2-5; TRBD2 is the table's D call and was not checked against the DNA. TRBV1 is a listed pseudogene. CDR3 length: 16 amino acids. This chain's CDR3 is CTSSQASSGGAETQYF. The CDR3 DNA follows: TGCACCAGCAGCCAAGCCTCTAGCGGGGGGGCCGAGACCCAGTACTTC.

The chain combines TRBV5-4 with TRBJ1-1, with D possibly TRBD1 on 6 matching bases. The germline gives CDR1 SGHNT, CDR2 YYREEE (reference sequence). This CDR3 has 14 residues. Trimming left V 4 bases short and J 1 base short, with 11 bases between. CDR3 amino acids: CASSRGGQNTEAFF. CDR3 bases: TGTGCCAGCAGCCGGGGGGGACAGAACACTGAAGCTTTCTTT.

The chain employs TRBV9 and TRBJ1-6, with 8 nucleotides matching TRBD1. Germline-derived CDR1 and CDR2 are SGDLS and YYNGEE. With 4 bases clipped from V and 5 bases from J, the junction kept 5 bases outside the gene matches. The length of the CDR3 is 15 residues. As DNA, the CDR3 is TGTGCCAGCAGCCTCATGACAGGGGATAATTCACCCCTCCACTTT. This encodes CASSLMTGDNSPLHF.

The chain employs TRBV5-6 and TRBJ1-2; TRBD1 agrees at 9 bases. Germline CDR1 and CDR2: SGHDT and YYEEEE. Unmatched junction bases numbered 6, after V lost 3 bases and J lost 0 bases. CDR3 length equals 16 residues. The DNA for the CDR3 is TGTGCCAGCAGCTACACAGGGGGCATGACTAACTATGGCTACACCTTC. Protein: CASSYTGGMTNYGYTF.

J is TRBJ2-3 and V is TRBV19; tentatively, D is TRBD1 or TRBD2 (6 bases each). Trimming cost V 4 bases and J 3 bases, with 17 bases left between them. The CDR3 runs to 16 residues. Germline V CDR1 and CDR2: LNHDA, SQIVND (reference sequence). In nucleotides, the CDR3 is TGTGCCAGTAGTAAGGGGGGAGGTAGCAGAACAGATACGCAGTATTTT. This sequence encodes CASSKGGGSRTDTQYF.

CDR3 amino acids: CSVDPDRQETQYF. For the CDR3, the DNA is TGCAGCGTTGATCCGGACAGACAAGAGACCCAGTACTTC. The genes are TRBV29-1 and TRBJ2-5; D possibly corresponds to TRBD1 (6 bases). This CDR3 spans 13 amino acids. Germline lookup yields CDR1 SQVTM and CDR2 ANQGSEA. Trimming removed 3 bases at V and 2 bases at J, with 10 bases between.

The V call is TRBV5-4, the J call TRBJ2-2; unclear D gene. V dropped 3 bases and J dropped 0 bases, with 9 bases sitting between them. The CDR3 totals 15 residues. CDR1 and CDR2 (germline): SGHNT, YYREEE (reference sequence). CDR3 sequence reads: CASSSKFPNTGELFF. The DNA of the CDR3 is TGTGCCAGCAGCTCGAAGTTCCCGAACACCGGGGAGCTGTTTTTT.

The chain employs TRBV5-6 and TRBJ1-2; TRBD1 might be the D (5 bases). The CDR3 runs to 14 residues. Trimming cost V 4 bases and J 4 bases, with 14 bases left between them. Per germline, CDR1 SGHDT and CDR2 YYEEEE. Here the CDR3 DNA reads TGTGCCAGCAGCCTTACGTATAGGGGCTATGGCTACACCTTC. This encodes CASSLTYRGYGYTF. The complete variable domain, with remaining parts taken from reference TRBV5-6 and TRBJ1-2, reads DAGVTQSPTHLIKTRGQQVTLRCSPKSGHDTVSWYQQALGQGPQFIFQYYEEEERQRGNFPDRFSGHQFPNYSSELNVNALLLGDSALYLCASSLTYRGYGYTFGSGTRLTVV.

This clone showed up just once. The chain employs TRBV18 and TRBJ2-7; D possibly uses TRBD1 or TRBD2 (5 bases each). This CDR3 is 15 amino acids long. Germline V gene data show CDR1 as KGHSH and CDR2 as LQKENI. Trimming took 2 bases from V and 0 from J, leaving 11 bases between them. The CDR3 coding sequence is TGTGCCAGCTCACCAACGGGACCGGGCTCCTACGAGCAGTACTTC. It yields the protein CASSPTGPGSYEQYF.

V usage is TRBV6-1 and J usage is TRBJ2-1; the match to TRBD1 covers 10 bases. The CDR3 contains 13 residues. The trim removed 6 bases at V and 10 bases at J, leaving 6 bases unmatched. Germline V lookup: CDR1 MNHNS, CDR2 SASEGT. The CDR3 reads CASSRQGAGEQFF. In DNA, the CDR3 is TGTGCCAGCAGCCGACAGGGGGCGGGCGAGCAGTTCTTC.

The DNA of the CDR3 is TGTGCCAGTAGTATACTTAGTCCGGGCCCGAACACTGAAGCTTTCTTT. Residues: CASSILSPGPNTEAFF. The chain joins TRBV19 to TRBJ1-1; D is uncertain. Trimming stripped 2 bases from V and 1 base from J, with 14 bases between. Germline V gene sequence: CDR1 LNHDA, CDR2 SQIVND (reference sequence). The CDR3 consists of 16 residues.

This chain uses TRBV11-3 with TRBJ1-1, with D possibly being TRBD1 (6 bases). Deletions cut 5 bases from V and 5 bases from J, with 15 bases between. The CDR3 has 14 residues. Per the germline V gene, CDR1 is SGHNT and CDR2 is YENEEA. CDR3 residues: CASSPRGPGTEAFF. The CDR3 region has the DNA TGTGCCAGCAGCCCCAGGGGTCCGGGGACTGAAGCTTTCTTT.

V is TRBV9 and J is TRBJ1-1, with D maybe TRBD1 (6 bases). The CDR3 loop spans 16 amino acids. Trimming removed 4 bases at V and 1 base at J, with 17 bases between. CDR1 and CDR2 (germline): SGDLS, YYNGEE. The DNA for the CDR3 is TGTGCCAGCAGCCTTCTACAGACAGGAACGAACACTGAAGCTTTCTTT. It specifies CASSLLQTGTNTEAFF.

CDR3 nucleotide sequence: TGTGCCAGCAGCCAGAGTTTGGGGGGTGCCGGGACCCAGTACTTC. Translation: CASSQSLGGAGTQYF. The V gene is TRBV11-1, the J gene TRBJ2-5, with D possibly matching TRBD2 (6 bases). This CDR3 comprises 15 residues. The germline V gene encodes CDR1 SGHAT and CDR2 FQDESV (reference sequence). Trimming pared 5 bases from V and 7 bases from J, leaving 20 bases between.

This chain connects TRBV7-9 to TRBJ2-3; 10 bases fit TRBD2. J gave up 5 bases and V 3 bases, and 2 bases lay outside the gene matches. The CDR3 totals 14 residues. CDR1 is SEHNR, CDR2 FQNEAQ, per germline (reference sequence). The CDR3 DNA reads as TGTGCCAGCAGCTTGAGCGGGGGGGTAGATACGCAGTATTTT. Residues: CASSLSGGVDTQYF.

V usage is TRBV9 and J usage is TRBJ1-2; TRBD1 is a possible D gene (6 bases). Germline V gene data show CDR1 as SGDLS and CDR2 as YYNGEE. The CDR3 runs to 15 residues. V lost 4 bases and J lost 8, with 21 bases in between. The CDR3 DNA sequence: TGTGCCAGCAGCACCCGACAGGTCATGGATCGCGGCTACACCTTC. Its protein product is CASSTRQVMDRGYTF.

The V call is TRBV19, the J call TRBJ1-3; no definite D call. V was clipped by 3 bases and J by 0 bases, with 9 bases between them. Looked up from germline, CDR1 is LNHDA and CDR2 is SQIVND (reference sequence). There are 15 residues in the CDR3. The DNA for the CDR3 is TGTGCCAGTAGTATGCAAACAAGCTCTGGAAACACCATATATTTT. This gives the protein CASSMQTSSGNTIYF.

V usage is TRBV5-1 and J usage is TRBJ1-4, with D possibly matching TRBD1 (5 bases). V dropped 0 bases and J dropped 8 bases, with 11 bases sitting between them. Germline V lookup: CDR1 SGHRS, CDR2 YFSETQ. There are 14 residues in the CDR3. The CDR3 loop is CASSLEGMYEKLFF. The CDR3, as DNA: TGCGCCAGCAGCTTGGAGGGGATGTACGAAAAACTGTTTTTT.